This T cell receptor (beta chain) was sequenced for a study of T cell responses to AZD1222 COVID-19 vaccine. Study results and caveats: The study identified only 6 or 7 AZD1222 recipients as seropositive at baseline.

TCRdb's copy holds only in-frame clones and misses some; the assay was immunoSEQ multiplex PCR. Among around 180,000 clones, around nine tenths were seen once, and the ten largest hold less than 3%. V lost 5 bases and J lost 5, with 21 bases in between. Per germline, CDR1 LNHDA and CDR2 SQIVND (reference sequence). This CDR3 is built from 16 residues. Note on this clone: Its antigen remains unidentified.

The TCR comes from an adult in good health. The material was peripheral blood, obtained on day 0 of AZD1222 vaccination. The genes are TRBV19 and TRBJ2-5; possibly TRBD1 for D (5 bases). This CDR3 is CASSSKLGQGWETQYF. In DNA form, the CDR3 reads TGTGCCAGTAGTTCTAAGCTAGGGCAGGGATGGGAGACCCAGTACTTC. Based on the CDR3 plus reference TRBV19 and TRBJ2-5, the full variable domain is DGGITQSPKYLFRKEGQNVTLSCEQNLNHDAMYWYRQDPGQGLRLIYYSQIVNDFQKGDIAEGYSVSREKKESFPLTVTSAQKNPTAFYLCASSSKLGQGWETQYFGPGTRLLVL.